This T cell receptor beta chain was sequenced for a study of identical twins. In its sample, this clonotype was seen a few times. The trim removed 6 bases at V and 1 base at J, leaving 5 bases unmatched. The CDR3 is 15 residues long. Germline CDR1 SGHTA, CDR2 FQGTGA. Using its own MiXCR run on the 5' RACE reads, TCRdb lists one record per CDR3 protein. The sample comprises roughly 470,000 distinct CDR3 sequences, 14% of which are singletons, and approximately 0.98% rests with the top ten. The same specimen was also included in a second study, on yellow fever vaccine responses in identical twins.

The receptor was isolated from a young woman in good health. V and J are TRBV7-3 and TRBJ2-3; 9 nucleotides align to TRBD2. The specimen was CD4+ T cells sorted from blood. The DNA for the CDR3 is TGTGCCAGCAGTTGGCGGGGGGGTCGCACAGATACGCAGTATTTT. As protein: CASSWRGGRTDTQYF.